These 21 T cell receptor beta chains originate from one sample sequenced in a study of T cell repertoires in cytomegalovirus infection. TCRdb reprocessed the reads with MiXCR, giving one entry per CDR3 protein. The sample carries around 120,000 distinct CDR3 sequences, roughly a quarter recorded once. Antigens for these TCRs are unknown. Sequencing was carried out using PBMCs, sequenced either directly or after in vitro stimulation (not recorded which). The receptors originated from a human donor in good health (CMV status not recorded). Some clones in this sample may be carry-over from other donors' samples.

This rearrangement joins TRBV29-1 to TRBJ1-5; 8 bases align to TRBD1. The CDR3 is 13 residues long. CDR1 is SQVTM, CDR2 ANQGSEA, per germline. V was pared by 6 bases and J by 5 bases, with 6 bases of the junction left unmatched. The CDR3 spells CSVAQGVDQPQHF. The CDR3 region has the DNA TGCAGCGTAGCACAGGGGGTTGATCAGCCCCAGCATTTT.

This clonotype was observed at least ten times. This chain joins TRBV7-2 and TRBJ2-7; TRBD2 aligns across 13 bases. Germline V gene lookup returns CDR1 SGHTA and CDR2 FQGNSA. The CDR3 has 17 amino acids. The J segment lost 2 bases and the V segment lost 3 bases, leaving 7 bases of the junction unmatched. The CDR3 reads CASSFLRTSGSPYEQYF. The DNA of the CDR3 is TGTGCCAGCAGCTTCCTAAGGACTAGCGGGAGTCCCTACGAGCAGTACTTC.

This clonotype came up once. The J gene is TRBJ1-2, the V gene TRBV28, with 9 bases aligning to TRBD1. Germline CDR1 reads MDHEN; CDR2 reads SYDVKM. This CDR3 has 14 amino acids. V lost 6 bases, J lost 7 bases, and 9 bases stayed unmatched. The CDR3 region is CASSNTGGARGYTF. The CDR3 region has the DNA TGTGCCAGCAGCAATACAGGGGGCGCGCGTGGCTACACCTTC.

CDR3 in amino acids: CSVDEGYGYTF. CDR3 nucleotide sequence: TGCAGCGTTGACGAGGGCTATGGCTACACCTTC. This rearrangement joins TRBV29-1 to TRBJ1-2; D gene uncertain. The CDR3 has 11 amino acids. Germline loops: CDR1 SQVTM, CDR2 ANQGSEA. V was cut by 3 bases and J by 4 bases, with 6 bases left in between.

This clonotype was recorded at least ten times. J is TRBJ1-6 and V is TRBV7-8, with a weak D call TRBD1 (5 bases). The CDR3 loop spans 14 amino acids. The germline V gene encodes CDR1 SGHVS and CDR2 FQNEAQ. V lost 3 bases to trimming and J lost 13 bases, with 16 bases between them. The CDR3 loop is CASSFERQLAPLHF. The CDR3 region has the DNA TGTGCCAGCAGCTTTGAGCGACAGTTAGCCCCCCTCCACTTT.

This clonotype occurred a few times. The genes are TRBV27 and TRBJ1-3, with a possible D match to TRBD1 (5 bases). V shed 6 bases and J shed 4 bases, with 10 bases lying between them. The CDR3 contains 13 residues. Germline V lookup: CDR1 MNHEY, CDR2 SMNVEV (reference sequence). Here the CDR3 reads CASSRDGGNTIYF. The CDR3 bases are TGTGCCAGCAGCAGGGACGGAGGAAACACCATATATTTT.

The sample holds many counts of this clonotype. The chain joins TRBV7-2 to TRBJ2-7; D remains unclear. V was pared by 2 bases and J by 6 bases, with 14 bases between. The germline CDR1 and CDR2 sequences are SGHTA and FQGNSA. CDR3 size: 14 residues. The CDR3 DNA reads as TGTGCCAGCAGCTTATTATCCCCCCCTTCCGAGCAGTACGTC. Encoded protein: CASSLLSPPSEQYV.

In its sample, this clonotype was seen many times. The chain uses TRBV19 and TRBJ1-2; D gene ambiguous. CDR3 length: 13 amino acids. CDR1 is LNHDA and CDR2 is SQIVND in the germline V gene (reference sequence). V was shortened by 3 bases and J by 6 bases, with 11 bases between the two germline ends. The CDR3 nucleotides are TGTGCCAGTAGTATTTCTCGTGCGGATGGCTACACCTTC. Amino acids: CASSISRADGYTF. Filled out from reference TRBV19 and TRBJ1-2, the complete variable domain reads DGGITQSPKYLFRKEGQNVTLSCEQNLNHDAMYWYRQDPGQGLRLIYYSQIVNDFQKGDIAEGYSVSREKKESFPLTVTSAQKNPTAFYLCASSISRADGYTFGSGTRLTVV.

The chain uses TRBV6-6 and TRBJ2-1; 8 nucleotides agree with TRBD2. V trimming: 5 bases; J trimming: 6 bases; junction bases outside the gene matches: 6. The V gene's germline CDR1 is MNHNY and CDR2 SVGAGI (reference sequence). CDR3 length: 14 residues. CDR3 region: CASSLREVLNEQFF. DNA of the CDR3: TGTGCCAGCAGTCTGCGGGAGGTGCTCAATGAGCAGTTCTTC.

The rearrangement joins TRBV7-6 to TRBJ1-1; D is undetermined. CDR3 length equals 16 residues. Germline lookup yields CDR1 SGHVS and CDR2 FNYEAQ. V lost 0 bases and J 5 bases, leaving 16 bases between the germline ends. The CDR3 loop reads CASSLALPGPGTEAFF. The DNA of the CDR3 is TGTGCCAGCAGCTTAGCGTTACCAGGCCCCGGGACTGAAGCTTTCTTT.

This clonotype was counted a single time. The chain couples TRBV30 to TRBJ1-2; 7 nucleotides match TRBD1. J gave up 4 bases and V 7 bases, and 18 bases lay outside the gene matches. Per germline, CDR1 GTSNPN and CDR2 SVGIG (reference sequence). The CDR3 is 16 residues long. Here the CDR3 DNA reads TGTGCCTCCACCGGGACAGTACTCAAAAGATCCTATGGCTACACCTTC. Translation: CASTGTVLKRSYGYTF. The full variable domain, completed using reference TRBV30 and TRBJ1-2, is SQTIHQWPATLVQPVGSPLSLECTVEGTSNPNLYWYRQAAGRGLQLLFYSVGIGQISSEVPQNLSASRPQDRQFILSSKKLLLSDSGFYLCASTGTVLKRSYGYTFGSGTRLTVV.

This clonotype was seen many times. This chain links TRBV7-2 with TRBJ2-1; D unclear. Trimming removed 0 bases from V and 5 bases from J, with 11 bases in between. Germline lookup yields CDR1 SGHTA and CDR2 FQGNSA. The CDR3 totals 15 residues. The CDR3 bases are TGTGCCAGCAGCTTAGCGCGAGTAGGCCACAATGAGCAGTTCTTC. Amino acid sequence: CASSLARVGHNEQFF.

This clonotype occurred many times. The chain carries TRBV7-2 and TRBJ2-5, with a possible D match to TRBD2 (5 bases). The CDR3 totals 14 residues. Trimming stripped 5 bases from V and 3 bases from J, with 13 bases between. Germline V gene lookup returns CDR1 SGHTA and CDR2 FQGNSA. The CDR3 DNA is TGTGCCAGCAGCGATCCACGGGGAAAAGAGACCCAGTACTTC. It translates to CASSDPRGKETQYF.

The chain employs TRBV12-5 and TRBJ1-3; D ambiguous. V lost 7 bases to trimming and J lost 5 bases, with 6 bases between them. The germline CDR1 and CDR2 sequences are LGHNT and FRNRAP. CDR3 length equals 11 residues. The CDR3 loop reads CASALRNTIYF. The DNA for the CDR3 is TGTGCTAGTGCCCTTCGAAACACCATATATTTT.

The V gene is TRBV2, the J gene TRBJ2-4, with TRBD2 identical over 7 bases. V lost 6 bases and J lost 3; bases outside the gene matches: 5. The CDR3 extends over 14 amino acids. Germline CDR1 is SNHLY and CDR2 is FYNNEI. The CDR3 bases are TGTGCCAGCAGGTGGGCTAGCGGCAAAAACATTCAGTACTTC. This sequence encodes CASRWASGKNIQYF.

In its sample, this clonotype was seen many times. The gene calls are TRBV7-2 and TRBJ2-7; D possibly uses TRBD1 or TRBD2 (5 bases each). The V and J ends lost 2 bases and 10 bases respectively, with 15 bases between them. Germline CDR1 reads SGHTA; CDR2 reads FQGNSA. The CDR3 totals 13 residues. CDR3 sequence (DNA): TGTGCCAGCAGCTTAACGATAGTCGGGGCCCAGTACTTC. Amino acids: CASSLTIVGAQYF.

This clonotype has only a few counts. V is TRBV5-4 and J is TRBJ2-5; D gene uncertain. The germline V gene encodes CDR1 SGHNT and CDR2 YYREEE (reference sequence). The CDR3 has 13 residues. Trimming pared 0 bases from V and 2 bases from J, leaving 5 bases between. The CDR3 protein is CASSLVVQETQYF. The CDR3, as DNA: TGTGCCAGCAGCTTGGTGGTTCAAGAGACCCAGTACTTC.

In nucleotides, the CDR3 is TGCAGCGTTGCCGTGGGAGAAGAGACCCAGTACTTC. It translates to CSVAVGEETQYF. The V gene is TRBV29-1, the J gene TRBJ2-5; D possibly corresponds to TRBD2 (5 bases). The V gene lost 4 bases and the J gene lost 3 bases, with 9 bases spanning the gap. The CDR3 contains 12 residues. The germline V gene encodes CDR1 SQVTM and CDR2 ANQGSEA.

This clonotype came up a few times. The rearrangement uses TRBV11-2 and TRBJ1-2, with a weak D call TRBD1 (5 bases). Looked up from germline, CDR1 is SGHAT and CDR2 is FQNNGV. Trimming removed 2 bases from V and 4 bases from J, with 11 bases in between. The CDR3 spans 14 residues. The CDR3: CASSLSGGAYGYTF. For the CDR3, the DNA is TGTGCCAGCAGCTTATCGGGAGGGGCCTATGGCTACACCTTC. The variable domain in full, with the rest retrieved from reference TRBV11-2 and TRBJ1-2, is EAGVAQSPRYKIIEKRQSVAFWCNPISGHATLYWYQQILGQGPKLLIQFQNNGVVDDSQLPKDRFSAERLKGVDSTLKIQPAKLEDSAVYLCASSLSGGAYGYTFGSGTRLTVV.

The J gene is TRBJ2-3, the V gene TRBV7-2; D uncertain. This CDR3 region has 15 residues. From germline, CDR1 is SGHTA and CDR2 FQGNSA. Trimming removed 1 base from V and 1 base from J, with 9 bases in between. The CDR3 reads CASSLGGSGTDTQYF. The CDR3 coding sequence is TGTGCCAGCAGCTTAGGTGGATCTGGCACAGATACGCAGTATTTT. The whole variable domain, remainder taken from reference TRBV7-2 and TRBJ2-3, is GAGVSQSPSNKVTEKGKDVELRCDPISGHTALYWYRQSLGQGLEFLIYFQGNSAPDKSGLPSDRFSAERTGGSVSTLTIQRTQQEDSAVYLCASSLGGSGTDTQYFGPGTRLTVL.

This clonotype has a handful of counts. The chain is built from TRBV3-1 and TRBJ2-2; D uncertain. CDR1 LGHDT and CDR2 YNNKEL come from the germline V gene (reference sequence). The CDR3 covers 14 residues. With 4 bases removed from V and 5 bases from J, the gap between germline ends came to 11 bases. The DNA of the CDR3 is TGTGCCAGCAGCCCAAGTGTCGGGACCGGGGAGCTGTTTTTT. It yields the protein CASSPSVGTGELFF.